These T cell receptor beta chains were read from a single sample in a study of blood T cell repertoires in COVID-19. Data came from immunoSEQ multiplex PCR; TCRdb stores just in-frame clones and leaves some out. The repertoire holds roughly 97,000 clones, with almost 85% as singletons. Sequenced input: peripheral blood. The source of these receptors is a man aged 65 to 79 with acute or convalescent COVID-19. Each CDR3 is given with its conserved first and last residue. The D gene is left open where the match is weak. Clone size appears in some rows only: once, few, many, or a class for an expanded clone.

clone_size: NA; v_call: TRBV5-1; j_call: TRBJ2-5; d_call: NA; cdr3_nt: TGCGCCAGCAGCTCAAACTCAGGGGTTGGCGAGACCCAGTACTTC; cdr3_aa: CASSSNSGVGETQYF
clone_size: once; v_call: TRBV7-9; j_call: TRBJ2-3; d_call: NA; cdr3_nt: TGTGCCAGCAGCGCCGGGACTGCAGATACGCAGTATTTT; cdr3_aa: CASSAGTADTQYF
clone_size: NA; v_call: TRBV9; j_call: TRBJ2-2; d_call: NA; cdr3_nt: TGTGCCAGCAGCACGCTGACAGGTGTTAACACCGGGGAGCTGTTTTTT; cdr3_aa: CASSTLTGVNTGELFF
clone_size: NA; v_call: TRBV27; j_call: TRBJ2-5; d_call: TRBD2; cdr3_nt: TGTGCCAGCAGAGGACTAGCGGTCAACGAGGGAGAGACCCAGTACTTC; cdr3_aa: CASRGLAVNEGETQYF
clone_size: NA; v_call: TRBV28; j_call: TRBJ1-2; d_call: TRBD1; cdr3_nt: TGTGCCAGCAGTCCTCAGACAGGGGGGCGTAACTATGGCTACACCTTC; cdr3_aa: CASSPQTGGRNYGYTF
clone_size: few; v_call: TRBV6-5; j_call: TRBJ1-6; d_call: NA; cdr3_nt: TGTGCCAGCAGACATTCTGAGCGAGAACATTCACCCCTCCACTTT; cdr3_aa: CASRHSEREHSPLHF
clone_size: NA; v_call: TRBV20-1; j_call: TRBJ2-1; d_call: NA; cdr3_nt: TGCAGTGCTAGTAGCGACAAGGGGCGGTGGTTCTTC; cdr3_aa: CSASSDKGRWFF
clone_size: NA; v_call: TRBV6-2/TRBV6-3; j_call: TRBJ2-5; d_call: TRBD2; cdr3_nt: TGTGCCAGCAGTTACGGGACTAGAGGCCAAGAGACCCAGTACTTC; cdr3_aa: CASSYGTRGQETQYF
clone_size: NA; v_call: TRBV29-1; j_call: TRBJ2-7; d_call: NA; cdr3_nt: TGCAGCGCCGTCGGAGGGCCGGGGGATTACGAGCAGTACTTC; cdr3_aa: CSAVGGPGDYEQYF
clone_size: few; v_call: TRBV5-5; j_call: TRBJ1-6; d_call: NA; cdr3_nt: TGTGCCAGCAGCTTGGACGGGAGCTCCTATAATTCACCCCTCCACTTT; cdr3_aa: CASSLDGSSYNSPLHF